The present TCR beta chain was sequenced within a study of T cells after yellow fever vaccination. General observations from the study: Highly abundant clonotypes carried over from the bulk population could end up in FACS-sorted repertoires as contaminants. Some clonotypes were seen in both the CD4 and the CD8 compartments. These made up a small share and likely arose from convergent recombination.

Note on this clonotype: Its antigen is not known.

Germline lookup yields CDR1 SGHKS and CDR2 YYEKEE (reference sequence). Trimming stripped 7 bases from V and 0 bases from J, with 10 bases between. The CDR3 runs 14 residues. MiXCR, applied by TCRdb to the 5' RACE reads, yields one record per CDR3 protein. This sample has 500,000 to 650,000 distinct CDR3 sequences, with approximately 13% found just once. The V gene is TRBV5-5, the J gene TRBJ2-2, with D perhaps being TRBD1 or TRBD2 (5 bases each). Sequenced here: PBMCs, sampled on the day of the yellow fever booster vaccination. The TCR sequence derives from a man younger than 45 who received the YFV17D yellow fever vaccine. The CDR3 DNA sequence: TGTGCCAGCGCCCGGGACCCGAACACCGGGGAGCTGTTTTTT. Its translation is CASARDPNTGELFF.